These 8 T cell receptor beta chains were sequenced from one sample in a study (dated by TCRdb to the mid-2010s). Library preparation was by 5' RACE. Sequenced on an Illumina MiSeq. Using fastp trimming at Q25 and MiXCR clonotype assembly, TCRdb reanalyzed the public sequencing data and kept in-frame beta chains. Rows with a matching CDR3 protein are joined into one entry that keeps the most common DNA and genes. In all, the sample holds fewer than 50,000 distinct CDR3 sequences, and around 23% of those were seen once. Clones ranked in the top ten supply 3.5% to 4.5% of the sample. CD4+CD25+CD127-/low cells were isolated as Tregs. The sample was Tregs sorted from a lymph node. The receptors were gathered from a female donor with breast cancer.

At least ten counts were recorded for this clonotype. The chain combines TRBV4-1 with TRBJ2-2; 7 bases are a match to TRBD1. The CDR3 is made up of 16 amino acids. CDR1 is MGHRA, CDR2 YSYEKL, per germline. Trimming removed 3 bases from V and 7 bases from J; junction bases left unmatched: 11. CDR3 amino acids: CASSHSDRAPVGELFF. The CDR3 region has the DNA TGCGCCAGCAGCCACTCAGACAGGGCCCCTGTCGGGGAGCTGTTTTTT.

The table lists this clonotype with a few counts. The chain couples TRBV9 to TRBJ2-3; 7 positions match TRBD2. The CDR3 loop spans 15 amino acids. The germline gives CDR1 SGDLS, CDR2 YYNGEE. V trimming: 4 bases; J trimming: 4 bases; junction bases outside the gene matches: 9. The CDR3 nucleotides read TGTGCCAGCAGCTCACCGGGGGGACCCGCAGATACGCAGTATTTT. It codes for CASSSPGGPADTQYF.

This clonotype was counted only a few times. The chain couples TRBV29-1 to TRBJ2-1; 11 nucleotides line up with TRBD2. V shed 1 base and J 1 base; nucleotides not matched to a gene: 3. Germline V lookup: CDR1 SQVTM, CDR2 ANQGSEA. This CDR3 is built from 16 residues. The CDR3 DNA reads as TGCAGCGTTGAAGGCCTAGCGGGGGGTTCCTACAATGAGCAGTTCTTC. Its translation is CSVEGLAGGSYNEQFF.

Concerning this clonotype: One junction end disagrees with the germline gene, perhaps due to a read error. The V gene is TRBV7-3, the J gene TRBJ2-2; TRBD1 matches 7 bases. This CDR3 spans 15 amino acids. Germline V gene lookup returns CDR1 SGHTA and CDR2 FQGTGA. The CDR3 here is CAGSPQGANTGELFF. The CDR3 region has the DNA TGTGCCGGCAGCCCTCAGGGGGCGAACACCGGGGAGCTGTTTTTT.

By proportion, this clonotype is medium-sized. The DNA of the CDR3 is TGTGCCAGCAGTTTCTCGACAGGGAACTATGGCTACACCTTC. It codes for CASSFSTGNYGYTF. The chain has TRBV12-3 or TRBV12-4 and TRBJ1-2; the match to TRBD1 covers 7 bases. The V segment lost 3 bases and the J segment 2 bases; nucleotides outside the gene matches: 3. The CDR3 totals 14 residues.

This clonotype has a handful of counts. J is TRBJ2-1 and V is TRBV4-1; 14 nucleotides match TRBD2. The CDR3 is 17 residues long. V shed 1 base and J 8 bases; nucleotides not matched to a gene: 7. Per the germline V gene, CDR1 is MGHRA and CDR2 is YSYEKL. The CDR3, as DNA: TGCGCCAGCAGCCAAGGAGTGGGGACTAGCGGGAGCTATGAGCAGTTCTTC. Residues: CASSQGVGTSGSYEQFF.

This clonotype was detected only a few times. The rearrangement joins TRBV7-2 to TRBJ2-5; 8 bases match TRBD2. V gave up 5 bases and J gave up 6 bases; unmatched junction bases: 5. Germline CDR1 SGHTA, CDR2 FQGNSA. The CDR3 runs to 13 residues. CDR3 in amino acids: CASSEAGAKTQYF. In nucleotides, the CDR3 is TGTGCCAGCAGCGAAGCGGGAGCAAAGACCCAGTACTTC.

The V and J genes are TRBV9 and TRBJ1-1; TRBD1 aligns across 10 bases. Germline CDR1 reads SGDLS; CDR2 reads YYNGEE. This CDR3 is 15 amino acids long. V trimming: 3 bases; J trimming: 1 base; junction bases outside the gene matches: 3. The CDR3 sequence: CASSERDRGNTEAFF. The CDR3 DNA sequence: TGTGCCAGCAGCGAACGGGACAGGGGGAACACTGAAGCTTTCTTT. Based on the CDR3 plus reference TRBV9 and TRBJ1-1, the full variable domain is DSGVTQTPKHLITATGQRVTLRCSPRSGDLSVYWYQQSLDQGLQFLIQYYNGEERAKGNILERFSAQQFPDLHSELNLSSLELGDSALYFCASSERDRGNTEAFFGQGTRLTVV.